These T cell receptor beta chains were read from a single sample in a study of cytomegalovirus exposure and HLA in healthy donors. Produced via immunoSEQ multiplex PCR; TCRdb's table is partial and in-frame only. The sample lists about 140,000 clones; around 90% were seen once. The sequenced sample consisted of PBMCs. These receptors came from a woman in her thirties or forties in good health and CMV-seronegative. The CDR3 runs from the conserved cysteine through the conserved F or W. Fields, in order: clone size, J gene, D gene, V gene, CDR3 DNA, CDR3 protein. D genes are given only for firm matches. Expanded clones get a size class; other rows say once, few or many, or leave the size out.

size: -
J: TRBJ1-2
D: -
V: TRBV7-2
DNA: TGTGCCAGCAGCCACGTCCAGGGTCGTGGCTACACCTTC
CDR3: CASSHVQGRGYTF

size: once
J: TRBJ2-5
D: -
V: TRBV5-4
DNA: TGTGCCAGCAGCTTGTCAGGGGTTCTGGAGACCCAGTACTTC
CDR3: CASSLSGVLETQYF

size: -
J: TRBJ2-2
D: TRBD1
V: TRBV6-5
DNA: TGTGCCAGCAGTTACTCGACAGGGGCCGGGGAGCTGTTTTTT
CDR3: CASSYSTGAGELFF

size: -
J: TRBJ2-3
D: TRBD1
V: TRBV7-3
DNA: TGTGCCAGCAGCTCACCGACAGGGGCGGGTACAGATACGCAGTATTTT
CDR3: CASSSPTGAGTDTQYF

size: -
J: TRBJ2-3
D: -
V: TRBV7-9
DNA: TGTTCCAGCAGCTTGTACCAGGATACGCAGTATTTT
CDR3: CSSSLYQDTQYF

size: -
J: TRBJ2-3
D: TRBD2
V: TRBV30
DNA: TGTGCCTGGAGTTTTGGACTAGCGTCCCTTGCAGATACGCAGTATTTT
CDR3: CAWSFGLASLADTQYF

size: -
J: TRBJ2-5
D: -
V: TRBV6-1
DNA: TGTGCCAGCAGTGGGACCAGGGTCTCCCCCCTGTACCAAGAGACCCAGTACTTC
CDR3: CASSGTRVSPLYQETQYF

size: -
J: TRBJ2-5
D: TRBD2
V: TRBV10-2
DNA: TGCGCCAGCAGCACCCTGGGACTAGCGGAAGAGACCCAGTACTTC
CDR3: CASSTLGLAEETQYF

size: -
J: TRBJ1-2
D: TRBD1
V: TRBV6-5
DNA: TGTGCCAGCAGACCTCCGGGACAGAGCTATGGCTACACCTTC
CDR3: CASRPPGQSYGYTF

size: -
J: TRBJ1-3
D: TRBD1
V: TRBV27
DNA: TGTGCCAGCAGCGGAGGACAGGGGGCCTCTGGGGACACCATATATTTT
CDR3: CASSGGQGASGDTIYF

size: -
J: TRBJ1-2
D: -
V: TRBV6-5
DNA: TGTGCCAGCAGTTTCGGTGGGGGCAAGGTCCGTGGCTACACCTTC
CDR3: CASSFGGGKVRGYTF

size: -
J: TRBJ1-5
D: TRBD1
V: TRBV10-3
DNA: TGTGCCACCAACGACAGGGGCAATCAGCCCCAGCATTTT
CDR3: CATNDRGNQPQHF

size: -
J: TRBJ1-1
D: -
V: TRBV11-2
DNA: TGTGCCAGCAGCTTAGGGGCCGGGATAAACACTGAAGCTTTCTTT
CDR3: CASSLGAGINTEAFF

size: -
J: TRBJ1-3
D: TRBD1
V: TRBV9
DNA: TGTGCCAGCAGCGTAGCTGGGGGACAGGGGTCGGCAGGAAACACCATATATTTT
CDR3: CASSVAGGQGSAGNTIYF

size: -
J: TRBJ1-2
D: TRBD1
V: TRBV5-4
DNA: TGTGCCAGCAGCACCTCGGGACAGCTATATGGCTACACCTTC
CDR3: CASSTSGQLYGYTF

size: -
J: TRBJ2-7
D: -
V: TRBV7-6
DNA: TGTGCCAGCAGCCGTGGAGGGGCCCCCTACGAGCAGTACTTC
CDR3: CASSRGGAPYEQYF

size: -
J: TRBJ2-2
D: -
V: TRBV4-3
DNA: TGCGCCAGCAGCCAAGAAGAAAACAGGGACACCGGGGAGCTGTTTTTT
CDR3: CASSQEENRDTGELFF

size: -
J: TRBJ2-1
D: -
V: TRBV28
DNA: TGTGCCAGCAGTTTAATGGCGGGAGAGCAGTTCTTC
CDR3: CASSLMAGEQFF

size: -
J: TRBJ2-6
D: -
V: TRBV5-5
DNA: TGTGCCAGCAGCTTAGGGGACTCTGGGGCCAACGTCCTGACTTTC
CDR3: CASSLGDSGANVLTF

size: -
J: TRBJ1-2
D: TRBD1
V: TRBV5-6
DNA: TGTGCCAGCAGCGGCCAGACAGGGGACTATGGCTACACCTTC
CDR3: CASSGQTGDYGYTF

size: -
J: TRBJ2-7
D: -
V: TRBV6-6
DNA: TGTGCCAGCAATTCTCAGGGACTCGAGCAGTACTTC
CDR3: CASNSQGLEQYF

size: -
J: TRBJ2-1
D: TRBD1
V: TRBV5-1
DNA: TGCGCCAGCAGCCGGAGCGGGTCGGACAGGGGGTCTAATGAGCAGTTCTTC
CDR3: CASSRSGSDRGSNEQFF

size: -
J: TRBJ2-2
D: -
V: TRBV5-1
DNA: TGCGCCAGCAGCTTGCAGGGTCACACCGGGGAGCTGTTTTTT
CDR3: CASSLQGHTGELFF

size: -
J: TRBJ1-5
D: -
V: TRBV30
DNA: TGTGCCTGGAGTTCGGGCCGGCGAGGGTTTCCCCAGCATTTT
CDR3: CAWSSGRRGFPQHF

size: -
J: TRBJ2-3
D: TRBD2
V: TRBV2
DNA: TGTGCCAGTAGTCTAGCGGGAGTAGATACGCAGTATTTT
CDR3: CASSLAGVDTQYF

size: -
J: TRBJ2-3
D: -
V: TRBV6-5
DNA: TGTGCCAGCAGTCATGTCCTCGGGACAAGTAATAAGTATTTT
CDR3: CASSHVLGTSNKYF

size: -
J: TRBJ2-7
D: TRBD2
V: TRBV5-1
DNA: TGCGCCAGCAGCTTGAGACTAGCGGGAGAGGAGCAGTACTTC
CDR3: CASSLRLAGEEQYF

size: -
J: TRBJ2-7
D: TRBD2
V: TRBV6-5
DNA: TGTGCCAGCAGTTACTCAGACGGGAGGGTCTACGAGCAGTACTTC
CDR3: CASSYSDGRVYEQYF

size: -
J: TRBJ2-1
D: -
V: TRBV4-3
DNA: TGCGCCAGCTCCCGCAGGGGCGGGGGTCCCAATGAGCAGTTCTTC
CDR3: CASSRRGGGPNEQFF

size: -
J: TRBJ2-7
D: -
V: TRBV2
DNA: TGTGCCAGCATGAGGGAAGGGCAGCGCCTCGCCTACGAGCAGTACTTC
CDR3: CASMREGQRLAYEQYF

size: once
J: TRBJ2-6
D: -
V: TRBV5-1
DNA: TGCGCCAGCAGGGACAGCGCCGGGGCCAACGTCCTGACTTTC
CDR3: CASRDSAGANVLTF

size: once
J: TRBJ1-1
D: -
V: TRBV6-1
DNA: TGTGCCAGCAGTGACTGGGGCGGCAACACTGAAGCTTTCTTT
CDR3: CASSDWGGNTEAFF

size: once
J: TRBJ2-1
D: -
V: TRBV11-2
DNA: TGTGCCAGCAGCTCACCGGAGGTCGGGATTCACTACAATGAGCAGTTCTTC
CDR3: CASSSPEVGIHYNEQFF

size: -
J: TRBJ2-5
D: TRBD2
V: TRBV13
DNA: TGTGCCAGCAGCTTGGGGACTAGCCAAGAGACCCAGTACTTC
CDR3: CASSLGTSQETQYF

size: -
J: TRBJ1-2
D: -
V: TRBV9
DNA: TGTGCCAGCACCCGAGACCCGACAATTCTAGGGGCAAGGGGCTACACCTTC
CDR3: CASTRDPTILGARGYTF

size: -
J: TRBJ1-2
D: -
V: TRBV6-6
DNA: TGTGCCAGCAGTTATGAGGGATCTAACTATGGCTACACCTTC
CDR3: CASSYEGSNYGYTF

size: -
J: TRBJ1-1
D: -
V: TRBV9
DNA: TGTGCCAGCAGCGTCTTACCTACAGGGAACACTGAAGCTTTCTTT
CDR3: CASSVLPTGNTEAFF

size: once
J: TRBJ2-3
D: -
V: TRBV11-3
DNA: TGTGCCAGCAGCTTAGGTGATAGCGCCGATACGCAGTATTTT
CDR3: CASSLGDSADTQYF

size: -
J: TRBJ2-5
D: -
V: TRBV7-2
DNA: TGTGCCAGCAGCTCCTTCCCGGTGGAGACCCAGTACTTC
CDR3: CASSSFPVETQYF

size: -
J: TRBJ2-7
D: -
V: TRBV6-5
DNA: TGTGCCAGCAGTTACTCGAACAGGGCCTCCTACGAGCAGTACTTC
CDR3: CASSYSNRASYEQYF

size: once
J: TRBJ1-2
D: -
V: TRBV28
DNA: TGTGCCAGCAGTTCCACCCCTCCTTCGGGAGGCTACACCTTC
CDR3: CASSSTPPSGGYTF

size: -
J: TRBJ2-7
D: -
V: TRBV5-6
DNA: TGTGCCAGCAGCTTCGGGGGGCTCTCAACCTACGAGCAGTACTTC
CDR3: CASSFGGLSTYEQYF